What follows are 8 T cell receptor beta chains derived from one specimen sequenced in a study of cytomegalovirus exposure and HLA in healthy donors. Primers: 60 Vbeta forward and 13 Jbeta reverse. Sequenced by immunoSEQ multiplex PCR; TCRdb stores in-frame clones only, minus some. The top ten clones hold 1% of a sample with about 150,000 clones, roughly 85% of them seen once. The sample consisted of PBMCs. The receptors stem from a boy between 2 and 10 years old in good health and CMV-seronegative.

The chain employs TRBV30 and TRBJ2-1; perhaps TRBD2 as D (7 bases). CDR3 length equals 15 residues. Germline values: CDR1 GTSNPN, CDR2 SVGIG (reference sequence). Between the trimmed V and J ends, which lost 6 bases and 6 bases, there was a span of 21 bases. CDR3 bases: TGTGCCTGTACGAGGCGGGGGAGGGGGGGCAATGAGCAGTTCTTC. Translated: CACTRRGRGGNEQFF.

The chain uses TRBV7-6 and TRBJ2-1; TRBD2 might be the D (5 bases). Trimming left V 1 base short and J 6 bases short, with 7 bases between. There are 13 residues in the CDR3. CDR1 and CDR2 (germline): SGHVS, FNYEAQ. The CDR3 region has the DNA TGTGCCAGCAGCTTAGGGACTTTCAATGAGCAGTTCTTC. Protein: CASSLGTFNEQFF. Based on the CDR3 plus reference TRBV7-6 and TRBJ2-1, the full variable domain is GAGVSQSPRYKVTKRGQDVALRCDPISGHVSLYWYRQALGQGPEFLTYFNYEAQQDKSGLPNDRFSAERPEGSISTLTIQRTEQRDSAMYRCASSLGTFNEQFFGPGTRLTVL.

J is TRBJ1-5 and V is TRBV4-1, with D perhaps TRBD1 (6 bases). Per germline, CDR1 MGHRA and CDR2 YSYEKL. The germline V and J ends were trimmed by 3 bases and 6 bases, with 12 bases remaining between them. This CDR3 is built from 14 residues. The CDR3 here is CASSHRGGGQPQHF. The CDR3 DNA is TGCGCCAGCAGCCATAGGGGGGGTGGTCAGCCCCAGCATTTT.

This clone occurred once. This sequence joins TRBV19 and TRBJ2-4, with D possibly matching TRBD1 (6 bases). From germline, CDR1 is LNHDA and CDR2 SQIVND (reference sequence). The CDR3 is 14 amino acids. Trimming removed 5 bases from V and 4 bases from J, with 12 bases in between. The DNA of the CDR3 is TGTGCCAGTAGTGAGACAGGCGCAAAAAACATTCAGTACTTC. Its protein product is CASSETGAKNIQYF.

Details on this clone: Within the sample, other DNA sequences also encode this same CDR3. The chain has TRBV19 and TRBJ1-2; D is perhaps TRBD1 (6 bases). CDR3 length equals 10 residues. V dropped 8 bases and J dropped 5 bases, with 6 bases sitting between them. The germline gives CDR1 LNHDA, CDR2 SQIVND (reference sequence). The CDR3: CASGTYGYTF. The CDR3 DNA sequence: TGTGCCAGTGGGACATATGGCTACACCTTC.

This clone was detected only once. The rearrangement uses TRBV2 and TRBJ1-6; 7 nucleotides align to TRBD1. Per the germline V gene, CDR1 is SNHLY and CDR2 is FYNNEI. The V gene end was trimmed by 3 bases and the J gene end by 8 bases; junction bases not matched to a gene: 4. This CDR3 is built from 14 residues. Here the CDR3 reads CASSDRDSYSPLHF. Here the CDR3 DNA reads TGTGCCAGCAGTGACCGGGACAGCTATTCACCCCTCCACTTT.

The CDR3: CASSRDRGNSPLHF. The CDR3 bases are TGTGCCAGCAGCCGGGACAGGGGAAATTCACCCCTCCACTTT. The gene calls are TRBV7-8 and TRBJ1-6; 10 bases are a match to TRBD1. Germline values: CDR1 SGHVS, CDR2 FQNEAQ. This CDR3 has 14 amino acids. V lost 5 bases to trimming and J lost 7 bases; unmatched junction nucleotides: 2. The complete variable domain, with remaining parts taken from reference TRBV7-8 and TRBJ1-6, reads GAGVSQSPRYKVAKRGQDVALRCDPISGHVSLFWYQQALGQGPEFLTYFQNEAQLDKSGLPSDRFFAERPEGSVSTLKIQRTQQEDSAVYLCASSRDRGNSPLHFGNGTRLTVT.

The chain is built from TRBV2 and TRBJ2-3; TRBD1 matches 8 bases. From germline, CDR1 is SNHLY and CDR2 FYNNEI. Trimming cost V 6 bases and J 2 bases; bases outside gene matches: 4. There are 14 residues in the CDR3. CDR3 in DNA: TGTGCCAGCAGCGCGGACAGGGCCACAGATACGCAGTATTTT. Translated: CASSADRATDTQYF.